Listed here are 30 T cell receptor beta chains from one sample, sequenced in a study of control samples from healthy donors and cancer patients. Sequencing was performed with immunoSEQ multiplex PCR; in TCRdb, only in-frame clones are kept and a portion is missing. The profile covers 98,000 or so clones, with 70% to 85% appearing a single time and around 6.6% taken by the ten largest. The sample was blood. The source is a man aged 18 to 35 in good health.

The rearrangement uses TRBV7-2 and TRBJ2-2, with 8 nucleotides matching TRBD1. CDR3 length: 18 amino acids. Germline CDR1 is SGHTA and CDR2 is FQGNSA. V dropped 4 bases and J dropped 4; count of bases not matched to a gene: 14. CDR3 coding DNA: TGTGCCAGCAGCTCTAGGCGGACAGGGCGATCGAGCACCGGGGAGCTGTTTTTT. The encoded protein is CASSSRRTGRSSTGELFF.

This clone was recorded once. The chain has TRBV6-1 and TRBJ2-1; D may be TRBD1 or TRBD2 (5 bases each). The CDR3 covers 15 residues. Germline CDR1 reads MNHNS; CDR2 reads SASEGT. Deletions cut 3 bases from V and 5 bases from J, with 14 bases between. The DNA of the CDR3 is TGTGCCAGCAGTGATGTTTGGGACCGCAACAATGAGCAGTTCTTC. The encoded protein is CASSDVWDRNNEQFF.

In regard to this clone: Being one base from a much bigger clone, this may be a read error. The chain recombines TRBV9 with TRBJ2-7, with 9 bases fitting TRBD1. Trimming removed 4 bases from V and 2 bases from J; junction bases left unmatched: 4. CDR1 SGDLS and CDR2 YYNGEE come from the germline V gene. The CDR3 spans 14 residues. CDR3 region: CASSPGDRAYEQYF. In nucleotides, the CDR3 is TGTGCCAGCAGCCCCGGGGACAGGGCCTACGAGCAGTACTTC.

The chain is built from TRBV19 and TRBJ1-4, with D perhaps TRBD1 (6 bases). The CDR3 sequence is 15 residues long. The V and J ends lost 2 bases and 10 bases respectively, with 17 bases between them. Germline CDR1 and CDR2: LNHDA and SQIVND (reference sequence). CDR3 nucleotide sequence: TGTGCCAGTAGTATAACGGGGCAGGGGATAGGAAAACTGTTTTTT. Translation gives CASSITGQGIGKLFF.

This sequence joins TRBV6-5 and TRBJ1-2; D gene uncertain. The germline V gene has CDR1 MNHEY and CDR2 SVGAGI. V was cut by 10 bases and J by 0 bases, with 15 bases left in between. The length of the CDR3 is 14 residues. The CDR3: CATKRRDSNYGYTF. The CDR3 coding sequence is TGTGCCACCAAAAGGAGGGATTCTAACTATGGCTACACCTTC.

V is TRBV5-4 and J is TRBJ1-6; D call uncertain. The germline V gene encodes CDR1 SGHNT and CDR2 YYREEE (reference sequence). This CDR3 is built from 17 residues. Between the trimmed V and J ends, which lost 4 bases and 0 bases, there was a span of 14 bases. The CDR3 reads CASSRIGESSYNSPLHF. In nucleotides, the CDR3 is TGTGCCAGCAGCCGAATTGGGGAGAGCTCCTATAATTCACCCCTCCACTTT.

The chain recombines TRBV5-6 with TRBJ1-2; the D gene is possibly TRBD1 (6 bases). The length of the CDR3 is 15 residues. Germline CDR1 reads SGHDT; CDR2 reads YYEEEE. Between the trimmed V and J ends, which lost 3 bases and 5 bases, there was a span of 17 bases. DNA of the CDR3: TGTGCCAGCAGCTATGGGGGCAGGGGAGGGTATGGCTACACCTTC. Translating gives CASSYGGRGGYGYTF.

This chain joins TRBV5-1 and TRBJ2-1, with D hard to call. The CDR3 sequence is 13 residues long. From germline, CDR1 is SGHRS and CDR2 YFSETQ. Trimming left V 0 bases short and J 12 bases short, with 13 bases between. The CDR3 region has the DNA TGCGCCAGCAGCTTGGTTGACGTCTCGGGGCAGTTCTTC. Its translation is CASSLVDVSGQFF.

The J gene is TRBJ2-5, the V gene TRBV18, with D possibly TRBD2 on 6 matching bases. Germline-derived CDR1 and CDR2 are KGHSH and LQKENI. There are 16 residues in the CDR3. Trimming removed 1 base from V and 5 bases from J, with 17 bases in between. CDR3 region: CASSPLLDSGGETQYF. CDR3 nucleotides: TGTGCCAGCTCACCACTCTTGGACTCCGGAGGGGAGACCCAGTACTTC. Filled out from reference TRBV18 and TRBJ2-5, the complete variable domain reads NAGVMQNPRHLVRRRGQEARLRCSPMKGHSHVYWYRQLPEEGLKFMVYLQKENIIDESGMPKERFSAEFPKEGPSILRIQQVVRGDSAAYFCASSPLLDSGGETQYFGPGTRLLVL.

This clone was found a few times. CDR3 protein: CASIEGLRAFF. CDR3 bases: TGTGCCAGCATCGAAGGGCTTAGAGCTTTCTTT. The chain couples TRBV6-5 to TRBJ1-1; no definite D call. The CDR3 has 11 residues. Germline V gene sequence: CDR1 MNHEY, CDR2 SVGAGI. V was pared by 7 bases and J by 10 bases, with 13 bases between.

The chain links TRBV27 to TRBJ2-2; D unresolved. The CDR3 contains 13 residues. Germline V gene sequence: CDR1 MNHEY, CDR2 SMNVEV (reference sequence). V was clipped by 3 bases and J by 6 bases, with 8 bases between them. The DNA of the CDR3 is TGTGCCAGCAGTTTTGCAGGATCCGGGGAGCTGTTTTTT. As protein: CASSFAGSGELFF.

This clone has only one observation. The chain couples TRBV6-5 to TRBJ2-7, with D perhaps TRBD1 or TRBD2 (5 bases each). In germline, CDR1 is MNHEY, CDR2 SVGAGI. V was clipped by 5 bases and J by 0 bases, with 14 bases between them. The CDR3 totals 15 residues. This CDR3 reads CASSSSGPTSYEQYF. CDR3 DNA sequence: TGTGCCAGCAGTAGTTCGGGGCCTACCTCCTACGAGCAGTACTTC.

This clone was counted only a few times. This rearrangement joins TRBV24-1 to TRBJ2-3; TRBD1 agrees at 8 bases. Germline trimming cut 9 bases from V and 7 bases from J; bases unmatched to any gene: 5. The CDR3 loop spans 12 amino acids. Germline V gives CDR1 KGHDR, CDR2 SFDVKD. The CDR3 DNA reads as TGTGCCACCGGACAGGGTACGAATACGCAGTATTTT. The encoded protein is CATGQGTNTQYF.

The rearrangement uses TRBV11-3 and TRBJ2-3, with D tentatively TRBD1 or TRBD2 (5 bases each). The germline V gene has CDR1 SGHNT and CDR2 YENEEA. Trimming shortened V by 4 bases and J by 0 bases, and 8 bases separated the two germline ends. The CDR3 contains 14 residues. This chain's CDR3 is CASSWGGSTDTQYF. CDR3 coding DNA: TGTGCCAGCAGCTGGGGCGGGAGCACAGATACGCAGTATTTT.

The chain joins TRBV30 to TRBJ2-7; TRBD1 aligns across 7 bases. V shed 0 bases, J shed 6 bases, and the junction held 5 bases outside the gene matches. This CDR3 comprises 13 residues. Looked up from germline, CDR1 is GTSNPN and CDR2 is SVGIG (reference sequence). CDR3 DNA: TGTGCCTGGAGTGTACAGGCAGGGGGCGAGCAGTACTTC. The encoded protein is CAWSVQAGGEQYF.

For this clone: Other nucleotide sequences in the sample specify the same CDR3. The rearrangement uses TRBV5-1 and TRBJ1-2; 9 nucleotides agree with TRBD1. V shed 4 bases, J shed 2 bases, and the junction held 3 bases outside the gene matches. The CDR3 sequence is 14 residues long. Germline CDR1 reads SGHRS; CDR2 reads YFSETQ. CDR3 in DNA: TGCGCCAGCAGCCCGGGACAGGGAAACTATGGCTACACCTTC. Translation gives CASSPGQGNYGYTF.

The chain has TRBV11-2 and TRBJ1-6, with 7 bases aligning to TRBD1. The germline V gene has CDR1 SGHAT and CDR2 FQNNGV. There are 15 residues in the CDR3. V shed 5 bases and J 5 bases; nucleotides not matched to a gene: 6. The CDR3 nucleotides read TGTGCCAGCAGCCCCCAGACAGGGAATAATTCACCCCTCCACTTT. Translation gives CASSPQTGNNSPLHF.

The chain is built from TRBV27 and TRBJ2-3; 7 bases map to TRBD2. Germline trimming cut 3 bases from V and 2 bases from J; bases unmatched to any gene: 11. CDR1 and CDR2 (germline): MNHEY, SMNVEV (reference sequence). The CDR3 length is 17 residues. The CDR3, as DNA: TGTGCCAGCAGTTTCTTTGGCCCGGGAGGCCCCACAGATACGCAGTATTTT. Protein product: CASSFFGPGGPTDTQYF.

The rearrangement joins TRBV28 to TRBJ2-2; a weak D match, TRBD1 (5 bases). The length of the CDR3 is 15 residues. V lost 6 bases and J 3 bases, leaving 14 bases between the germline ends. The V gene's germline CDR1 is MDHEN and CDR2 SYDVKM. In DNA form, the CDR3 reads TGTGCCAGCAGGTGGGAACAGGCTTACACCGGGGAGCTGTTTTTT. Translating it yields CASRWEQAYTGELFF.

This chain's CDR3 is CASSFRFEAFF. In nucleotides, the CDR3 is TGTGCCAGCAGCTTTCGGTTTGAAGCTTTCTTT. The chain employs TRBV12-3 or TRBV12-4 and TRBJ1-1; no clear D. Deletions cut 6 bases from V and 7 bases from J, with 9 bases between. The CDR3 has 11 amino acids.

The sample holds a few counts of this clone. The chain links TRBV5-6 to TRBJ2-3, with TRBD2 matching over 7 bases. This CDR3 region has 15 residues. Germline CDR1 is SGHDT and CDR2 is YYEEEE. V lost 1 base to trimming and J lost 2 bases; unmatched junction nucleotides: 4. CDR3 bases: TGTGCCAGCAGCTTGTGGGAGGGGCTCACAGATACGCAGTATTTT. This gives the protein CASSLWEGLTDTQYF.

The chain recombines TRBV19 with TRBJ1-5, with 9 bases lining up with TRBD1. This CDR3 comprises 16 residues. Germline trimming cut 6 bases from V and 3 bases from J; bases unmatched to any gene: 9. The germline CDR1 and CDR2 sequences are LNHDA and SQIVND (reference sequence). The CDR3: CASSLDRGSVNQPQHF. The CDR3 nucleotides are TGTGCCAGTAGCCTCGACAGGGGGTCGGTCAATCAGCCCCAGCATTTT.

J is TRBJ1-1 and V is TRBV5-1, with 7 bases identical to TRBD1. V shed 6 bases, J shed 4 bases, and the junction held 9 bases outside the gene matches. CDR1 and CDR2 (germline): SGHRS, YFSETQ. The CDR3 covers 14 residues. CDR3 residues: CASTTTGAITEAFF. The CDR3 coding sequence is TGCGCCAGCACCACAACAGGGGCAATCACTGAAGCTTTCTTT.

CDR3 in DNA: TGTGCCAGCAGCCCTCGACAGGGCAGCACTGAAGCTTTCTTT. Residues: CASSPRQGSTEAFF. The genes are TRBV7-8 and TRBJ1-1; 7 bases are a match to TRBD1. Unmatched junction bases numbered 7, after V lost 5 bases and J lost 4 bases. There are 14 residues in the CDR3. Germline V CDR1 and CDR2: SGHVS, FQNEAQ.

The chain has TRBV11-3 and TRBJ2-2, with D possibly being TRBD1 or TRBD2 (5 bases each). Germline V lookup: CDR1 SGHNT, CDR2 YENEEA. This CDR3 is built from 16 residues. V lost 1 base, J lost 7 bases, and 16 bases lay in between. The CDR3 loop reads CASSLGDPSISGELFF. The CDR3 DNA sequence: TGTGCCAGCAGCTTAGGGGACCCCTCGATTAGCGGGGAGCTGTTTTTT.

The chain combines TRBV10-3 with TRBJ1-4, with D uncertain. V was trimmed by 3 bases and J by 7 bases, leaving 6 bases between them. There are 12 residues in the CDR3. Germline CDR1 ENHRY, CDR2 SYGVKD. CDR3 nucleotides: TGTGCCATCAGTGACGTTAGTGAAAAACTGTTTTTT. This codes for CAISDVSEKLFF.

The rearrangement links TRBV10-3 to TRBJ1-2, with 9 bases identical to TRBD1. The CDR3 spans 15 residues. The V and J ends lost 6 bases and 4 bases, in that order; junction bases with no gene match: 9. Germline-derived CDR1 and CDR2 are ENHRY and SYGVKD. Here the CDR3 DNA reads TGTGCCATCAGGGATACAGGGGGCTTTTTCTATGGCTACACCTTC. It codes for CAIRDTGGFFYGYTF.

The chain couples TRBV7-2 to TRBJ1-1; D remains unclear. CDR3 size: 13 residues. Germline V gene data show CDR1 as SGHTA and CDR2 as FQGNSA. V lost 5 bases to trimming and J lost 3 bases, with 10 bases between them. The CDR3 DNA sequence: TGTGCCAGCAGCGTGGGGTACGACACTGAAGCTTTCTTT. Its translation: CASSVGYDTEAFF.

The V call is TRBV18, the J call TRBJ1-1, with 8 positions matching TRBD1. CDR3 length: 17 amino acids. The germline V gene encodes CDR1 KGHSH and CDR2 LQKENI. Trimming removed 3 bases from V and 0 bases from J; junction bases left unmatched: 9. DNA of the CDR3: TGTGCCAGCTCACCTAACTGGACAGGGTCGATGAACACTGAAGCTTTCTTT. This encodes CASSPNWTGSMNTEAFF.

The chain combines TRBV7-2 with TRBJ2-3; D is undetermined. Germline CDR1 is SGHTA and CDR2 is FQGNSA. V shed 3 bases and J shed 3 bases, with 7 bases lying between them. This CDR3 is built from 13 residues. The CDR3 is CASSFTQTDTQYF. The CDR3 nucleotides are TGTGCCAGCAGCTTCACCCAGACAGATACGCAGTATTTT.